This T cell receptor beta chain was recorded in a study of shared clonotypes between healthy human individuals (TCRdb year 2020). Study-level background: The cohort comprised two women and a few men aged 18 to 49 years. To increase sequencing depth and limit assay-specific biases, TCR repertoire library preparation and sequencing were carried out by different laboratories using diverse techniques. Each donor's leukapheresis produced roughly between roughly 0.85 and 10 billion PBMCs. For each donor, CD4 naive and CD4 memory were each run on three plates, CD8 naive on two plates, and CD8 memory on one plate. To estimate repertoire size and how much clonotype sharing occurs between individuals, the study deeply sequenced the blood TCR repertoires of roughly 5 healthy adults. Overall study results and their limits: Larger estimated clonotype richness was generally found for naive subsets than for memory subsets. Sampling was restricted to blood, and TCR repertoires in tissues likely differ from the TCR repertoires found in blood. Roughly 5.2% of naive CD4, 3.5% of naive CD8, around 2.3% of memory CD4, and around 0.42% of memory CD8 clonotypes were shared across four donors. Even with the large sequencing depth, rarefaction of the sorted-subset datasets indicated that sequencing was incomplete. Based on pairwise subsampling, the degree of clonotype sharing among donors was expected to be affected by sequencing depth. Compared with non-shared clonotypes, clonotypes shared by all four sorted-subset donors had higher generation probabilities. Because the study included a small number of donors, the genetic and exposure-history diversity represented was limited.

CD8 naive samples were CD45RO-negative cells positively selected for CCR7, giving a CD45RA+CCR7+ population that excluded TemRA cells. The donors were healthy, HIV-negative adults with no recently reported acute infections or vaccinations. Every donor was a Caucasian adult living in Nashville, Tennessee, USA. Blood was obtained by leukapheresis, after which PBMCs were separated by Ficoll-Histopaque density gradient centrifugation and cryopreserved in liquid nitrogen vapor phase. Analytical flow cytometry was used to check the purity and quantity of every magnetically sorted T cell population. Genomic DNA was isolated from each sorted fraction and quantified by UV absorbance on a Nanodrop 2000c. Using the deep immunoSEQ assay, TCR CDR3 regions were amplified from genomic DNA by multiplex PCR. For each cell subset, the extracted genomic DNA was distributed evenly across all wells of several immunoSEQ 96-well plates, and each plate served as one replicate. For sorted subsets, approximately 200 ng of genomic DNA, equivalent to around 29,000 T cell genomes, went into each replicate PCR. The purified libraries were quantified using a Qubit 3.0 fluorometer, sized with a Bioanalyzer 2100, and then quantified again using the KAPA Library Quantification kit. Every immunoSEQ 96-well plate was sequenced on a dedicated single-read 150-cycle Illumina NextSeq 550 flow cell. The original methods were these. Because only junctional sequences without quality scores were contained in the immunoSEQ output, filtering matching that applied to full-length reads could not be performed. Sequences were annotated with PyIR, a Python wrapper for IgBLAST v1.9, and V/J genes and CDR3 were assigned using IMGT germline references. Reads were removed for weak V/J assignments (E-value above 1e-6), missing CDR3, stop codons, out-of-frame junctions, or ambiguous translated residues. V3J clonotypes were defined as sequences sharing the same inferred V gene, J gene, and CDR3 amino acid sequence. Percentage overlap between repertoires was computed as shared unique clonotypes divided by the size of the smaller repertoire. RTK rarefaction, the Chao1 estimator, and Recon v2.1 estimates of unobserved clonotypes were used to assess repertoire richness. Generation probabilities were computed with OLGA for all TCRbeta clonotypes obtained by the gDNA method from several donors. The table was pulled from immuneACCESS by TCRdb, which kept in-frame rearrangements only. Such tables lose some clones; where checked, under half of the loss comes from unresolved V genes, and the rest has no known cause. V, J and clone size derive from that table, while D and trimming were established from the DNA sequence. Across this sample there are more than 2 million clones, with around 96% seen only once. 0.85% to 1.2% of the sample is held by the ten biggest clonotypes.

After removal of 6 bases from V and 6 bases from J, the junction retains 10 bases not matched to a gene. For CDR1 and CDR2, the germline V gene (reference sequence) lists MNHNY and SVGAGI. From the cysteine through the phenylalanine, the CDR3 covers 14 amino acids. Kept here is only the CDR3 DNA, which spans 42 bases and is read in frame from base 1. A word on this clone: No antigen is known for it. No clone much larger than this one lies a single base away; base qualities are absent.

The sequence links TRBV6-6 to TRBJ1-1; 7 bases in the middle match TRBD1. Sequencing input: naive CD8+ T cells sorted from blood. Explained via the paper, the cell subset or site label denotes: CD45RA+CCR7+. The receptor's source is a man between 18 and 29 years old in good health. For the CDR3, the sequence is CASSLRTGPPEAFF. Here is the DNA: TGTGCCAGCAGCCTAAGGACAGGTCCACCTGAAGCTTTCTTT.